This T cell receptor (beta chain) was sequenced in a study of blood T cell repertoires in COVID-19. Study overall: COVID-19 samples collected from the United States, Italy and Spain covered acute and convalescent phases. PBMCs, B-cell-depleted T cells, or T cells were the source of the cDNA or gDNA that made up the material.

In the original analysis: Using reference gene primer amplification, nucleated cell counts were estimated. The assay was immunoSEQ multiplex PCR, and TCRdb's table has in-frame clones only and misses some. V and J calls and clone size follow that table, whereas D and trimming were derived from the DNA. The sample carries more than 200,000 clones, over 70% recorded once. Germline trimming cut 0 bases from V and 4 bases from J; bases unmatched to any gene: 0. CDR3 length: 14 residues. CDR1 SGHRS and CDR2 YFSETQ come from the germline V gene. The chain carries TRBV5-1 and TRBJ2-1, with TRBD2 identical over 8 bases. The sequencing input was peripheral blood. The source of this sequence is a woman aged 45-60 years with acute or convalescent COVID-19. CDR3 loop: CASSLERGYNEQFF. The CDR3 region has the DNA TGCGCCAGCAGCTTGGAGCGGGGGTACAATGAGCAGTTCTTC.